The rows below give T cell receptor beta chains drawn from one sample of a study of vaccination effects on CD4 cells after COVID-19. Produced via immunoSEQ multiplex PCR; TCRdb's table is partial and in-frame only. The table has tens of thousands of clones, over 60% seen once; the top ten hold about 15%. No antigen has been assigned to these receptors. Sequenced here: CD4+ T cells from PBMCs cultured with HCoV-OC43 spike peptides, sampled after COVID-19 vaccination. All receptors come from a human donor who received a COVID-19 vaccine. Each CDR3 is given with its conserved first and last residue. D genes are given only for firm matches. The size entry is marked missing in some rows and otherwise reads once, few, many or a size class.

TRBJ2-2 - TRBV5-1 TRBD1 TGCGCCAGCAGCCCACAGGGGTTTACAAACACCGGGGAGCTGTTTTTT CASSPQGFTNTGELFF
TRBJ2-3 once TRBV11-2 TRBD2 TGTGCCAGCAGCTCCCTTAGCGGGAAGGGATCGCAGTATTTT CASSSLSGKGSQYF
TRBJ1-3 - TRBV12-3/TRBV12-4 - TGTGCCAGCAGTAACGGAAACACCATATATTTT CASSNGNTIYF
TRBJ2-1 - TRBV9 - TGTGCCAGCAGCGTACTGGAGGGAGTCTCACGTCATGAGCAGTTCTTC CASSVLEGVSRHEQFF
TRBJ2-7 - TRBV7-9 - TGTGCCAGCAGCTTAGATGAAGCCTACGAGCAGTACTTC CASSLDEAYEQYF
TRBJ1-2 - TRBV21-1 - TGTGCCAGAAAACGGGAAGGGGTTGGCTACACCTTC CARKREGVGYTF
TRBJ2-3 - TRBV12-3/TRBV12-4 - TGTGCCAGCAGTTTATGGGGCGGAAATACGCAGTATTTT CASSLWGGNTQYF
TRBJ1-3 - TRBV3-1/TRBV3-2 - TGTGCCAGCAGCCAAGTCCCTGGGCGCAGCGGAAACACCATATATTTT CASSQVPGRSGNTIYF
TRBJ2-1 - TRBV7-2 - TGTGCCAGCAGCCTACGAGGGGGCAATGAGCAGTTCTTC CASSLRGGNEQFF
TRBJ1-1 few TRBV11-3 - TGTGCCAGCAGCCCCAGGGAGAACACTGAAGCTTTCTTT CASSPRENTEAFF
TRBJ2-1 - TRBV5-1 - TGCGCCAGCAGCTTGGGAGACAGACGCTTCTCCTACAATGAGCAGTTCTTC CASSLGDRRFSYNEQFF
TRBJ1-2 - TRBV7-9 - TGTGCCAGCAGCAGAACCAGGGAACCTCGGATGGGCTACACCTTC CASSRTREPRMGYTF
TRBJ2-5 - TRBV12-5 TRBD1 TGTGCTAGTGGTCCCGGGACAGGGAGTGAGACCCAGTACTTC CASGPGTGSETQYF
TRBJ2-3 once TRBV5-1 TRBD2 TGCGCCAGCAGCGCAGGGACTAGCGGGAGTTCGACAGATACGCAGTATTTT CASSAGTSGSSTDTQYF
TRBJ1-2 few TRBV30 TRBD1 TGTGCCCGCCACAGGGGAGGCGGCTACACCTTC CARHRGGGYTF
TRBJ1-2 - TRBV14 - TGTGCCAGCAGCCAAGAAGTGGCAGGGTGGTATGGCTACACCTTC CASSQEVAGWYGYTF
TRBJ2-1 - TRBV5-1 TRBD2 TGCGCCAGCAGCCTCCGACTAGCGGGAGACAAGAGGAATGAGCAGTTCTTC CASSLRLAGDKRNEQFF
TRBJ1-1 - TRBV3-1/TRBV3-2 TRBD1 TGTGCCAGCAGCCAAGATAGCACAGGGGGCACTGAAGCTTTCTTT CASSQDSTGGTEAFF
TRBJ1-1 few TRBV2 - TGTGCCAGCACCAGGGACACTGAAGCTTTCTTT CASTRDTEAFF
TRBJ1-2 few TRBV7-8 TRBD1 TGTGCCAGCAGCTTAAGGTCGACCGGGACAGACATCTATGGCTACACCTTC CASSLRSTGTDIYGYTF
TRBJ1-3 - TRBV3-1/TRBV3-2 - TGTGCCAGCGCTCTAAGGTCTGGAAACACCATATATTTT CASALRSGNTIYF
TRBJ1-2 few TRBV5-4 - TGTGCCAGCAGATTAAACAGGGTTAACTATGGCTACACCTTC CASRLNRVNYGYTF
TRBJ2-7 few TRBV14 - TGTGCCAGCAGCCAATGGATGGGCTCCTACGAGCAGTACTTC CASSQWMGSYEQYF
TRBJ1-5 few TRBV9 TRBD1 TGTGCCAGCAGCTCTGGACAGGGGTGGCAGCCCCAGCATTTT CASSSGQGWQPQHF
TRBJ1-6 - TRBV19 TRBD1 TGTGCCAGTAGTACGGGGACAGGGGTCCATAATTCACCCCTCCACTTT CASSTGTGVHNSPLHF
TRBJ1-6 few TRBV6-1 - TGTGCCAGCAGTGAATACGGGTTCAGGCTTAATTCACCCCTCCACTTT CASSEYGFRLNSPLHF
TRBJ2-7 - TRBV27 TRBD1 TGTGCCAGCAGTCTACGACAGGGGGTATTCAACGAGCAGTACTTC CASSLRQGVFNEQYF
TRBJ2-1 few TRBV30 - TGTGCCTGGGCACTGAGCTCCTACAATGAGCAGTTCTTC CAWALSSYNEQFF
TRBJ1-2 - TRBV6-6 - TGTGCCAGCAGTTACTCAACTAACTATGGCTACACCTTC CASSYSTNYGYTF
TRBJ1-2 - TRBV4-1 - TGCGCCAGCAGCCAAGTTCTTGGGATGGGGGGCTACACCTTC CASSQVLGMGGYTF
TRBJ1-1 - TRBV11-2 - TGTGCCAGCAGCTTTGGACAGACGGTGAACACTGAAGCTTTCTTT CASSFGQTVNTEAFF
TRBJ2-1 - TRBV19 - TGTGCCAGTAGTATAGGAGTGGGGGCCGGACCCAATGAGCAGTTCTTC CASSIGVGAGPNEQFF
TRBJ2-7 - TRBV5-1 - TGCGCCAGCAGCTTCTCGCAGGGACCCTACGAGCAGTACTTC CASSFSQGPYEQYF
TRBJ2-4 once TRBV19 TRBD2 TGTGCCAGTAGTATGTTGGCGGGGGGGAAAAACATTCAGTACTTC CASSMLAGGKNIQYF
TRBJ2-2 - TRBV29-1 - TGCAGCGTTGACAGCTACACCGGGGAGCTGTTTTTT CSVDSYTGELFF
TRBJ2-7 - TRBV6-5 TRBD2 TGTGCCAGTGAGACTAGCGGGAGAAACGAGCAGTACTTC CASETSGRNEQYF
TRBJ2-7 few TRBV10-3 TRBD2 TGTGCCATCAGAGCGTCTAGCGGGTCCTCCTACGAGCAGTACTTC CAIRASSGSSYEQYF
TRBJ2-7 - TRBV6-5 - TGTGCCAGCAGTCGGGACTCCACAACGCCCTACGAGCAGTACTTC CASSRDSTTPYEQYF
TRBJ1-3 - TRBV5-1 TRBD1 TGCGCCAGCAGCCGGAACCCGGGACAGGGTGGCTCTGGAAACACCATATATTTT CASSRNPGQGGSGNTIYF
TRBJ2-6 - TRBV5-1 - TGCGCCAGCAGCTTGTCGGGCTCCAACTCTGGGGCCAACGTCCTGACTTTC CASSLSGSNSGANVLTF
TRBJ2-1 - TRBV20-1 - TGCAGTGCTAGTTCCCACGAGCCTTATGATCGCTACAATGAGCAGTTCTTC CSASSHEPYDRYNEQFF
TRBJ2-1 few TRBV5-1 TRBD2 TGCGCCAGCAGCTTAGGGTCAACTAGCGGGAGTGCCTATGAGCAGTTCTTC CASSLGSTSGSAYEQFF
TRBJ2-7 - TRBV5-1 TRBD2 TGCGCCAGCAGCTTGGTACCCCTAGCGGGCAGCTCCTACGAGCAGTACTTC CASSLVPLAGSSYEQYF
TRBJ2-1 - TRBV3-1/TRBV3-2 TRBD2 TGTGCCAGCAGCCAAGTTCTAGCGGGATTCGGGAATGAGCAGTTCTTC CASSQVLAGFGNEQFF
TRBJ1-2 once TRBV6-5 - TGTGCCAGCAGTTCGGACAGAAACTATGGCTACACCTTC CASSSDRNYGYTF
TRBJ2-4 - TRBV11-2 - TGTGCCAGCAGCCCCCGGCAGGGAAGTGTAGCCAAAAACATTCAGTACTTC CASSPRQGSVAKNIQYF
TRBJ1-1 - TRBV19 TRBD1 TGTGCCAGTAGTAACCTACAGGGGGCGGTGAACACTGAAGCTTTCTTT CASSNLQGAVNTEAFF
TRBJ1-5 - TRBV18 - TGTGCCAGCTCACCGGGTTGGGGGGAAAACCAGCCCCAGCATTTT CASSPGWGENQPQHF
TRBJ2-7 - TRBV18 TRBD1 TGTGCCAGCTCGAGGACAGGGAGAGCCTACGAGCAGTACTTC CASSRTGRAYEQYF